This T cell receptor beta chain is drawn from a study of blood T cell repertoires in COVID-19. CDR1 MDHEN and CDR2 SYDVKM come from the germline V gene. Between the trimmed V and J ends, which lost 2 bases and 9 bases, there was a span of 17 bases. The CDR3 has 15 residues. TCRdb's copy holds only in-frame clones and misses some; the assay was immunoSEQ multiplex PCR. This sample yields some 110,000 clones, of which around 70% are seen a single time; 5.5% to 7.5% belongs to the top ten. The receptor comes from a man older than 75 with COVID-19, enrolled during active disease. The V and J genes are TRBV28 and TRBJ2-1; a weak D match, TRBD2 (5 bases). The specimen sequenced was peripheral blood. CDR3 loop: CASSLTLDTRAEQFF. CDR3 nucleotides: TGTGCCAGCAGTTTAACCCTGGATACTAGGGCTGAGCAGTTCTTC. The variable domain in full, with the rest retrieved from reference TRBV28 and TRBJ2-1, is DVKVTQSSRYLVKRTGEKVFLECVQDMDHENMFWYRQDPGLGLRLIYFSYDVKMKEKGDIPEGYSVSREKKERFSLILESASTNQTSMYLCASSLTLDTRAEQFFGPGTRLTVL.